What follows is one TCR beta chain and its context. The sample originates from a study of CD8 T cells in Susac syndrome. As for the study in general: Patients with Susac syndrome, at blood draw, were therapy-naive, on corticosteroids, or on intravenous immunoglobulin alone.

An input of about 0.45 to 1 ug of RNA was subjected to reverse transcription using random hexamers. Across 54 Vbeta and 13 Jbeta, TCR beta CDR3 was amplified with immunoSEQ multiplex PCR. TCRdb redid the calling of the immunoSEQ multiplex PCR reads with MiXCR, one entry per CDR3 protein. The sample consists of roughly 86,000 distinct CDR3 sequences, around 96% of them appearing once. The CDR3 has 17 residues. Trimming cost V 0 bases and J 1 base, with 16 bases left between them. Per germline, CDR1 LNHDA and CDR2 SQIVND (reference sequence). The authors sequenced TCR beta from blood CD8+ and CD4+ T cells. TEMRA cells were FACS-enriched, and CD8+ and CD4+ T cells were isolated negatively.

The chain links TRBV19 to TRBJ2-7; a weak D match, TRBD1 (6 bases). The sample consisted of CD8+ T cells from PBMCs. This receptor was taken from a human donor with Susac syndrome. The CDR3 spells CASSIDPWTVSSYEQYF. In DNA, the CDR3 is TGTGCCAGTAGTATAGATCCTTGGACAGTCTCTTCCTACGAGCAGTACTTC.